The present T cell receptor (beta chain) was sequenced within a study of PD-L1 blockade in urothelial cancer. In the study overall: At 6 weeks and at 3 weeks (second dose) after treatment start, blood was analyzed.

The time point is: peripheral blood 6 weeks after treatment start. This CDR3 spans 16 amino acids. Assay used: immunoSEQ multiplex PCR; TCRdb lists only in-frame clones, some missing. The top ten clones hold 2% to 2.5% of a sample with about 130,000 clones, more than 75% of them seen once. This specimen consisted of PBMCs, obtained around atezolizumab (anti-PD-L1) treatment. V gene TRBV21-1 combines with J gene TRBJ2-7; the table assigns TRBD1, which was not confirmed against the DNA. TRBV21-1 is listed as a pseudogene. This TCR came from a man in his forties or fifties with urothelial cancer. The CDR3 nucleotides are TGTGCCAGCAGCCCACCCCTCCGTGACAGGAAATACGAGCAGTACTTC. Encoded protein: CASSPPLRDRKYEQYF.